The clone carrying this T cell receptor beta chain came up once. Treatment specified: some 19 received Ad26.COV2.S at low or high dose, single or two shots; about 5 received placebo; per-sample allocation not given. Sampling occurred on day 63 after the first vaccine or placebo injection. The sample originates from a study of Ad26.COV2.S vaccination and SARS-CoV-2 variants. Sequenced by immunoSEQ multiplex PCR; TCRdb stores in-frame clones only, minus some. The data show about 350,000 clones, 88% seen once. The receptor comes from a person between 18 and 59 years old who received the Ad26.COV2.S COVID-19 vaccine or a placebo. Material: peripheral blood, obtained in a trial of Ad26.COV2.S vaccine versus placebo.

The CDR3 spells CASSPARPGDLMNTEAFF. The CDR3 DNA reads as TGCGCCAGCAGCCCTGCCCGTCCAGGGGACCTCATGAACACTGAAGCTTTCTTT. The chain recombines TRBV4-1 with TRBJ1-1; possible D gene TRBD1, 6 bases. Between the trimmed V and J ends, which lost 4 bases and 0 bases, there was a span of 21 bases. Germline V gene lookup returns CDR1 MGHRA and CDR2 YSYEKL. This CDR3 contains 18 residues.